This T cell receptor (beta chain) was captured in a study of shared clonotypes between healthy human individuals. The study, taken as a whole, reports: Tissues were not sampled, only blood, and their repertoires likely differ. Clonotypes shared by all four sorted-subset donors had higher generation probabilities than non-shared clonotypes.

Note on this clone: What it binds is not known.

V was clipped by 10 bases and J by 8 bases; unmatched bases: 3. The CDR3 totals 12 residues. CDR1 is MDHEN, CDR2 SYDVKM, per germline. Clones were sequenced by immunoSEQ multiplex PCR, and TCRdb holds only the in-frame ones, with some missing. The sample has about 680,000 clones, 92% seen once. CD8 cells regarded as naive lacked CD45RO, were positively chosen for CCR7, and omitted terminally differentiated effector memory CD45RA+ cells. This rearrangement joins TRBV28 to TRBJ2-1; the match to TRBD2 covers 12 bases. Sequencing used naive CD8+ T cells sorted from blood. The receptor comes from a young man in good health. This CDR3 reads CATGTSGHEQFF. The CDR3 DNA sequence: TGTGCCACCGGGACTAGCGGGCATGAGCAGTTCTTC.